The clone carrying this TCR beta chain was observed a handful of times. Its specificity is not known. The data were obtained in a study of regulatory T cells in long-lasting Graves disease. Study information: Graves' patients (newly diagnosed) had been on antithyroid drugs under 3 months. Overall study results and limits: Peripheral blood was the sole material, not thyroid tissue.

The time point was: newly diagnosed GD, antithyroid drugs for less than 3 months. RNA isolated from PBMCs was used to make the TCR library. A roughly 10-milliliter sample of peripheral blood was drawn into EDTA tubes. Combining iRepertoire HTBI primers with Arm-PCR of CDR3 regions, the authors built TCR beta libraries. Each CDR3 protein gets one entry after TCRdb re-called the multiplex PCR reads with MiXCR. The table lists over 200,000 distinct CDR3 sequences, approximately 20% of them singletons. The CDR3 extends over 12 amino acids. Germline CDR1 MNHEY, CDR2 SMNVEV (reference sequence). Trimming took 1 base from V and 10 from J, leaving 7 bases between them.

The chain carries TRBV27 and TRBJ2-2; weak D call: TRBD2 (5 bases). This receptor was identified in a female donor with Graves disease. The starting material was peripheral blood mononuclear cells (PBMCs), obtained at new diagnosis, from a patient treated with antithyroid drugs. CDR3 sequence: CASSLFLAELFF. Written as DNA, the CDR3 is TGTGCCAGCAGTTTATTCCTAGCGGAGCTGTTTTTT.